One sample yielded the 5 T cell receptor beta chains listed below, sequenced in a study of blood T cell repertoires in COVID-19. TCRdb keeps only in-frame clones here, not all; method: immunoSEQ multiplex PCR. The table has a few hundred thousand clones, around 90% seen once; the top ten hold less than 8.5%. The specimen sequenced was peripheral blood. The receptors originated from a woman aged 65 to 85 with active or convalescent COVID-19.

The rearrangement links TRBV2 to TRBJ2-7; D is undetermined. The length of the CDR3 is 14 residues. Trimming removed 3 bases at V and 3 bases at J, with 12 bases between. Germline CDR1 and CDR2: SNHLY and FYNNEI. The CDR3 here is CASSDRRWVYEQYF. DNA for the CDR3: TGTGCCAGCAGTGATCGGCGGTGGGTCTACGAGCAGTACTTC. Filled out from reference TRBV2 and TRBJ2-7, the complete variable domain reads EPEVTQTPSHQVTQMGQEVILRCVPISNHLYFYWYRQILGQKVEFLVSFYNNEISEKSEIFDDQFSVERPDGSNFTLKIRSTKLEDSAMYFCASSDRRWVYEQYFGPGTRLTVT.

The chain combines TRBV27 with TRBJ1-1; a weak D match, TRBD1 (5 bases). The V end was cut by 5 bases, the J end by 0 bases, with 19 bases between. The germline gives CDR1 MNHEY, CDR2 SMNVEV (reference sequence). The CDR3 is 17 residues long. The CDR3 loop is CASSLLSGIPMNTEAFF. The DNA of the CDR3 is TGTGCCAGCAGTCTCCTCTCAGGGATCCCCATGAACACTGAAGCTTTCTTT.

Here the CDR3 DNA reads TGTGCCACCCGGCAGGGGAACACTGAAGCTTTCTTT. This sequence encodes CATRQGNTEAFF. The rearrangement joins TRBV3-1 (or the pseudogene TRBV3-2) to TRBJ1-1; tentatively, D is TRBD1 (5 bases). CDR3 size: 12 residues. Germline assignment: CDR1 LGHDT and CDR2 YNNKEL (reference sequence). V dropped 10 bases and J dropped 1 base, with 10 bases sitting between them.

This rearrangement joins TRBV6-5 to TRBJ1-2, with a possible D match to TRBD1 (5 bases). Deletions cut 2 bases from V and 8 bases from J, with 15 bases between. CDR1 is MNHEY and CDR2 is SVGAGI in the germline V gene. The CDR3 is 14 residues long. The CDR3 protein is CASSYTGPAQGYTF. CDR3 DNA: TGTGCCAGCAGTTACACAGGCCCCGCGCAGGGCTACACCTTC.

The count of this clone is one. This chain links TRBV10-1 with TRBJ2-5; TRBD1 is a possible D gene (5 bases). Trimming pared 0 bases from V and 1 base from J, leaving 9 bases between. Germline CDR1 WNHNN, CDR2 SYGVQD (reference sequence). The CDR3 has 15 residues. CDR3 residues: CASSESGPTQETQYF. In nucleotides, the CDR3 is TGCGCCAGCAGTGAGTCGGGGCCTACCCAAGAGACCCAGTACTTC.